Described below is a single TCR beta chain sequence and its context. Antigen: not known. The data stem from a study of graft-versus-host responses after intestinal transplantation. Across the study: Multivisceral, liver-intestinal, or isolated intestinal transplants were performed in recipients. Once they had received anti-thymocyte globulin induction, all recipients took tacrolimus and steroids for approximately 3 years. Study-wide findings and caveats: Early HvG declines after transplant were associated with peak circulating GvH clone levels.

Sequenced by immunoSEQ multiplex PCR; TCRdb stores in-frame clones only, minus some. The sample yields about 50,000 clones, around 90% seen once. CDR3 size: 14 residues. Germline CDR1 and CDR2: LNHDA and SQIVND (reference sequence). With 3 bases removed from V and 2 bases from J, the gap between germline ends came to 9 bases. This TCR was recovered from a human donor who was the organ donor for an intestinal transplant. The source was unstimulated CD4+ T cells sorted from spleen or lymph node cells, collected before transplant. The chain links TRBV19 to TRBJ2-3, with D perhaps matching TRBD2 (5 bases). CDR3 residues: CASSIHRDTDTQYF. Here the CDR3 DNA reads TGTGCCAGTAGTATCCACCGGGACACAGATACGCAGTATTTT.